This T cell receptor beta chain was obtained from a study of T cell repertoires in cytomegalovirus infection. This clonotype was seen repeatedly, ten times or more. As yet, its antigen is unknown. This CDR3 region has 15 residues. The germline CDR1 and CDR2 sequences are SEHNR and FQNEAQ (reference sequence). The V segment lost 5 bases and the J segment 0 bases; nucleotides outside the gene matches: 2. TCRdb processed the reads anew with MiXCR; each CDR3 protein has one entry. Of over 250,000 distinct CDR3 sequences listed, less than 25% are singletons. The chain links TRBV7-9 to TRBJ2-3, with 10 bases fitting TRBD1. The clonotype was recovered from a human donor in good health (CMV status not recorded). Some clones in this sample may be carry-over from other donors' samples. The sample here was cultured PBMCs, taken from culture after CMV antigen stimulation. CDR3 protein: CASSTGQGSTDTQYF. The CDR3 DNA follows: TGTGCCAGCAGCACGGGACAGGGGAGCACAGATACGCAGTATTTT.